This T cell receptor (beta chain) was captured by sequencing in a study of cytomegalovirus exposure and HLA in healthy donors. Overall study results and limits: CMV serostatus alone was available as immune exposure information. The CMV antigen specificity of a few CMV-associated chains was confirmed through in vitro analysis. On later analysis, the bulk of CMV-associated TCR beta chains appeared to be HLA-restricted.

When sampled, the donors appeared nominally healthy, though they likely had unrecorded immune exposures. Regarding this clone: Its antigen is still unknown.

With 60 Vbeta and 13 Jbeta primers, the PCR was carried out. TCRdb's copy holds only in-frame clones and misses some; the assay was immunoSEQ multiplex PCR. The sample lists around 130,000 clones, about 76% occurring once. The CDR3 is 14 amino acids. V lost 6 bases and J lost 4; bases outside the gene matches: 6. CDR1 and CDR2 (germline): SGHDN, FVKESK. The rearrangement links TRBV14 to TRBJ2-3; 8 bases are shared with TRBD2. The clonotype originates from a man aged 18 to 35 in good health and CMV-seronegative. The source material was PBMCs. The CDR3 DNA sequence: TGTGCCAGCAGACCTTCCGGGGGGGCAGATACGCAGTATTTT. Amino acids: CASRPSGGADTQYF.